This T cell receptor (beta chain) appears in the sequencing data of a study of blood T cell repertoires in COVID-19. The wider study: COVID-19 samples collected from the United States, Italy and Spain covered acute and convalescent phases.

Assay used: immunoSEQ multiplex PCR; TCRdb lists only in-frame clones, some missing. The sample lists 65,000 to 90,000 clones; around 82% were seen once. The CDR3 totals 13 residues. Germline V gives CDR1 LNHDA, CDR2 SQIVND (reference sequence). Trimming took off 4 bases at V and 4 bases at J, with 10 bases between the two ends. The origin of this receptor is a man aged 60 to 69 with acute or convalescent COVID-19. This sequence joins TRBV19 and TRBJ1-2; tentatively, D is TRBD1 (5 bases). Sequencing was performed on peripheral blood. CDR3 bases: TGTGCCAGTAGTACCACAGGATTCTATGGCTACACCTTC. Translating it yields CASSTTGFYGYTF.